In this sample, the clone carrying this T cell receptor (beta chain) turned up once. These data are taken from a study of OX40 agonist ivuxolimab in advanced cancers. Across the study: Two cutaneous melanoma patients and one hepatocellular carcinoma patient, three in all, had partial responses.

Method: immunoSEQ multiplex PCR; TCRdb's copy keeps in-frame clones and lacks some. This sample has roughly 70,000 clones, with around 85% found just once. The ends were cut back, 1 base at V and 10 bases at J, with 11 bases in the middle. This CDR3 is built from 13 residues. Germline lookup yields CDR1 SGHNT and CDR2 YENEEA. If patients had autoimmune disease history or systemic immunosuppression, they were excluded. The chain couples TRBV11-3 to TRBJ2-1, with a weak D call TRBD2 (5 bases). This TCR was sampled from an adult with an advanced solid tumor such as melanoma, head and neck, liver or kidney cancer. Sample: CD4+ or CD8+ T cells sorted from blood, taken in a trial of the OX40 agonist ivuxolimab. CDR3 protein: CASSLVRGREQFF. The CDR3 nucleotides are TGTGCCAGCAGCTTAGTTCGCGGGCGGGAGCAGTTCTTC.